The clone carrying this TCR beta chain has only a few counts. These data originate in a study of regulatory T cells in long-lasting Graves disease. The J segment lost 3 bases and the V segment lost 5 bases, leaving 8 bases of the junction unmatched. The length of the CDR3 is 15 residues. Germline V CDR1 and CDR2: PRHDT, FYEKMQ (reference sequence). Regarding time point: newly diagnosed GD, antithyroid drugs for less than 3 months. The TCR library was made from RNA extracted from PBMCs. Building the TCR beta libraries relied on iRepertoire HTBI primers, and CDR3 regions underwent Arm-PCR. MiXCR, applied by TCRdb to the multiplex PCR reads, yields one record per CDR3 protein. The sample lists about 620,000 distinct CDR3 sequences, roughly 15% seen once, with 15% to 20% in the top ten. Separately, the same data were catalogued under a study of T cells in Graves' hyperthyroidism and ophthalmopathy.

This chain joins TRBV13 and TRBJ1-2, with TRBD1 matching over 8 bases. This TCR was sampled from a woman in her twenties or thirties with Graves disease. The sample in question was peripheral blood mononuclear cells (PBMCs), obtained at new diagnosis, from a patient treated with antithyroid drugs. CDR3 protein: CASSTGQGEDYGYTF. CDR3 coding DNA: TGTGCCAGCAGCACCGGACAGGGAGAAGACTATGGCTACACCTTC.